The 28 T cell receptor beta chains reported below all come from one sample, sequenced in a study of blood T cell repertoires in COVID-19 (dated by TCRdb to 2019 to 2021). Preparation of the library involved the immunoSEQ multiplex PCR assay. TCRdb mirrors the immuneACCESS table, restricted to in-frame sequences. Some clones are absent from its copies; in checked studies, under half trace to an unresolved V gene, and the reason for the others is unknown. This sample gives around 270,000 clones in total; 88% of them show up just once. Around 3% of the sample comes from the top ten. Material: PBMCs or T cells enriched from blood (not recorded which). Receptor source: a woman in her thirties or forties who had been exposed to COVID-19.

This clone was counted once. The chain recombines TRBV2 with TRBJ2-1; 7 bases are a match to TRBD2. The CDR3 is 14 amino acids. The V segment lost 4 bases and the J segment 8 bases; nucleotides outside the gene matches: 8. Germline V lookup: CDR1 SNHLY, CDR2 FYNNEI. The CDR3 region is CASSGGGGRDEQFF. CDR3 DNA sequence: TGTGCCAGCAGTGGGGGCGGGGGAAGGGATGAGCAGTTCTTC.

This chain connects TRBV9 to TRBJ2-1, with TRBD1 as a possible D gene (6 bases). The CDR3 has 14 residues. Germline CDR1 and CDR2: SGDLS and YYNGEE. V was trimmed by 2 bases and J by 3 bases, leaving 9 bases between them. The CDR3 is CASSVGTIYNEQFF. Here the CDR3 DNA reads TGTGCCAGCAGCGTCGGGACAATCTACAATGAGCAGTTCTTC.

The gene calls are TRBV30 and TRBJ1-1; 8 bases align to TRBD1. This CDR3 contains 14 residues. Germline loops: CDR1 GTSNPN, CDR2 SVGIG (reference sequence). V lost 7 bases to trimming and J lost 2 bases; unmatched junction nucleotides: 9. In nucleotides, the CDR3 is TGTGCCTACCGACGACAGGGGCTTAACACTGAAGCTTTCTTT. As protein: CAYRRQGLNTEAFF. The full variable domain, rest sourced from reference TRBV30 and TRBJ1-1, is SQTIHQWPATLVQPVGSPLSLECTVEGTSNPNLYWYRQAAGRGLQLLFYSVGIGQISSEVPQNLSASRPQDRQFILSSKKLLLSDSGFYLCAYRRQGLNTEAFFGQGTRLTVV.

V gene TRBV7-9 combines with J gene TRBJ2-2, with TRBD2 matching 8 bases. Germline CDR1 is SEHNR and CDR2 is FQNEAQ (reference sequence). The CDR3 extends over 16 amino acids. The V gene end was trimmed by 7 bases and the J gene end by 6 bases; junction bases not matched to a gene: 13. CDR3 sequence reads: CASTKGTSQGPGELFF. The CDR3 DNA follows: TGTGCCAGCACCAAAGGGACTAGTCAAGGTCCCGGGGAGCTGTTTTTT.

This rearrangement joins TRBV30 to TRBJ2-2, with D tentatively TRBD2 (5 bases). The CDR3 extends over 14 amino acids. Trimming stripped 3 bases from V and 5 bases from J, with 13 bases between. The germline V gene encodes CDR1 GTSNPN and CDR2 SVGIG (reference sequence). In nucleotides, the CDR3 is TGTGCCTGGAGCGAGGACTTACCAACCGGGGAGCTGTTTTTT. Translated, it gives CAWSEDLPTGELFF.

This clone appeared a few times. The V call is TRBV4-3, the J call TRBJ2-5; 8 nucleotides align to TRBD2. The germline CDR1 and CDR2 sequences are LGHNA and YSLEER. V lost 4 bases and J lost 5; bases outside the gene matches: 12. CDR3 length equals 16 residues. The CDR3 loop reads CASSLDRGGPGETQYF. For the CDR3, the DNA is TGCGCCAGCAGCCTCGACCGGGGGGGCCCGGGGGAGACCCAGTACTTC.

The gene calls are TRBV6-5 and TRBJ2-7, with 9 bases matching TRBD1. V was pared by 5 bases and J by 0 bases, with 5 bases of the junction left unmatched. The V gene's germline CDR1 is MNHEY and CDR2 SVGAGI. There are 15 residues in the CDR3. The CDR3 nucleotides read TGTGCCAGCAGTACGACAGGGGGGAGCTCCTACGAGCAGTACTTC. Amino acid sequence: CASSTTGGSSYEQYF.

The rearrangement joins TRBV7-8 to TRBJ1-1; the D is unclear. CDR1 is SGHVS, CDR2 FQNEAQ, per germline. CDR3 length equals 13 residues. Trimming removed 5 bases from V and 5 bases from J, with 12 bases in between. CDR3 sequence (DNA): TGTGCCAGCAGCCACAGTGGGAGGACTGAAGCTTTCTTT. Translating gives CASSHSGRTEAFF. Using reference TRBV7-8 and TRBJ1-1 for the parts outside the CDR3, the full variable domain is GAGVSQSPRYKVAKRGQDVALRCDPISGHVSLFWYQQALGQGPEFLTYFQNEAQLDKSGLPSDRFFAERPEGSVSTLKIQRTQQEDSAVYLCASSHSGRTEAFFGQGTRLTVV.

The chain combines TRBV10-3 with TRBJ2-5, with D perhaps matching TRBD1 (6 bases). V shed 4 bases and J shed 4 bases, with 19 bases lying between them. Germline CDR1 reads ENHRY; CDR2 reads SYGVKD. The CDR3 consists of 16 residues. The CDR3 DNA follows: TGTGCCATCAGTGCCATTAGGGGGAAAAGGGCAGAGACCCAGTACTTC. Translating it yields CAISAIRGKRAETQYF.

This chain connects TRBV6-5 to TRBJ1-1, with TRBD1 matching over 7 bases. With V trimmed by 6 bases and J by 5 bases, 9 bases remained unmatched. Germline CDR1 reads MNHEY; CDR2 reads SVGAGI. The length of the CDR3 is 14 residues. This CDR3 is CASRLTGQGTEAFF. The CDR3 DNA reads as TGTGCCAGCAGACTGACAGGGCAGGGGACTGAAGCTTTCTTT.

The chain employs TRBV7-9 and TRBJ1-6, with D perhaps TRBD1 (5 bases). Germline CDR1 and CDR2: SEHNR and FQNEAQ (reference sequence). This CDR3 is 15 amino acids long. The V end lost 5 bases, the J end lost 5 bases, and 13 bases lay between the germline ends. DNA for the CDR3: TGTGCCAGCAGCCCATATGGGACTGATAATTCACCCCTCCACTTT. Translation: CASSPYGTDNSPLHF.

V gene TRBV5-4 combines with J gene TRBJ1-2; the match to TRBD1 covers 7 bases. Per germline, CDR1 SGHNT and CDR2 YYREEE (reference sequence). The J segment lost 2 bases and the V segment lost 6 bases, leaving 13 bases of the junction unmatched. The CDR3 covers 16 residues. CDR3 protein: CASTPELDRLNYGYTF. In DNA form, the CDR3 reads TGTGCCAGCACCCCTGAGTTGGACAGGCTCAACTATGGCTACACCTTC. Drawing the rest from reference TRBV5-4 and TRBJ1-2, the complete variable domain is ETGVTQSPTHLIKTRGQQVTLRCSSQSGHNTVSWYQQALGQGPQFIFQYYREEENGRGNFPPRFSGLQFPNYSSELNVNALELDDSALYLCASTPELDRLNYGYTFGSGTRLTVV.

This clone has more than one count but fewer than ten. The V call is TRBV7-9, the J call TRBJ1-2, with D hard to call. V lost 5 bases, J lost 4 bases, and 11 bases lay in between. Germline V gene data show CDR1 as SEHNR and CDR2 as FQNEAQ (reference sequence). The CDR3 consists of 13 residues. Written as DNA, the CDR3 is TGTGCCAGCAGCCCATATACGGGCTATGGCTACACCTTC. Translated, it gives CASSPYTGYGYTF.

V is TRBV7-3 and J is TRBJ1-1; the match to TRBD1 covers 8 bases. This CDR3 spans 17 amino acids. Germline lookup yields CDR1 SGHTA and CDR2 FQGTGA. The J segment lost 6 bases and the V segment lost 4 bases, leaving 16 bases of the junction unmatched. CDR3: CASSSEPGQARGAEAFF. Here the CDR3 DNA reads TGTGCCAGCAGCTCCGAACCGGGACAGGCCAGAGGGGCTGAAGCTTTCTTT.

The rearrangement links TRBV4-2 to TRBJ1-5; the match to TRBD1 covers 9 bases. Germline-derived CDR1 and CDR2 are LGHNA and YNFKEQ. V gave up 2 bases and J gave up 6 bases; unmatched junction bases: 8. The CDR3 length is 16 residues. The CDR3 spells CASSQSTGGAGQPQHF. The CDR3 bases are TGTGCCAGCAGCCAATCAACAGGGGGCGCTGGTCAGCCCCAGCATTTT.

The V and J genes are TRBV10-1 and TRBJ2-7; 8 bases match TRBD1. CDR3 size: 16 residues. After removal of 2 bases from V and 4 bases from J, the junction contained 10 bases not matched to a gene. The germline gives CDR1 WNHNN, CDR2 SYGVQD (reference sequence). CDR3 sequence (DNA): TGCGCCAGCAGTGAGCGAGACAGGGGTGGGGGGTACGAGCAGTACTTC. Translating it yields CASSERDRGGGYEQYF.

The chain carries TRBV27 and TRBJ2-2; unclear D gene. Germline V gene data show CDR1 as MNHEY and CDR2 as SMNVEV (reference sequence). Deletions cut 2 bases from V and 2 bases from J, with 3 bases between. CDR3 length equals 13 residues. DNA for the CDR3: TGTGCCAGCAGTTTAGGCAACACCGGGGAGCTGTTTTTT. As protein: CASSLGNTGELFF.

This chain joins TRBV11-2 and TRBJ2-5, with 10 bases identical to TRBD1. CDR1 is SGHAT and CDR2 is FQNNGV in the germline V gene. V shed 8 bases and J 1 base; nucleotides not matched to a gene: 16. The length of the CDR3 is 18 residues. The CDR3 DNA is TGTGCCAGCGCTAAAGGAAGAATCCGGGACAGGGGCCAAGAGACCCAGTACTTC. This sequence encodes CASAKGRIRDRGQETQYF.

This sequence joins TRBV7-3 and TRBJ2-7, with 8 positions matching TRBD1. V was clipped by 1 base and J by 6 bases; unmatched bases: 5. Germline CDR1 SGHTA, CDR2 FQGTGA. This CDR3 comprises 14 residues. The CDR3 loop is CASSLSDRGAEQYF. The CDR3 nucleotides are TGTGCCAGCAGCTTAAGCGACAGGGGTGCCGAGCAGTACTTC.

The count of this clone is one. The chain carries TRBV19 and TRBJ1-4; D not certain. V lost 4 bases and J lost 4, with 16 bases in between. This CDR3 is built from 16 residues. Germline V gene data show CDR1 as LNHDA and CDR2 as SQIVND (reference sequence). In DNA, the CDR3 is TGTGCCAGTAGTACCCCTTGGAGCGAGGGTAATGAAAAACTGTTTTTT. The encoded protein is CASSTPWSEGNEKLFF.

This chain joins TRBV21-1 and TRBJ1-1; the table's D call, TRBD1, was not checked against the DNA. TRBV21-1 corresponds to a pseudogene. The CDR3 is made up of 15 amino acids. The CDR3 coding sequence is TGTGCCAGCAGCAAACCACAGGGGACGAACACTGAAGCTTTCTTT. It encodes CASSKPQGTNTEAFF.

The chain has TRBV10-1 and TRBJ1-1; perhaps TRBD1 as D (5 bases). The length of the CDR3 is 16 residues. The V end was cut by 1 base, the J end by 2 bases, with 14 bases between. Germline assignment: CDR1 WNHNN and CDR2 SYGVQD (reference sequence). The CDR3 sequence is CASSEFRQTTNTEAFF. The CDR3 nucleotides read TGCGCCAGCAGTGAGTTTCGACAGACCACTAACACTGAAGCTTTCTTT.

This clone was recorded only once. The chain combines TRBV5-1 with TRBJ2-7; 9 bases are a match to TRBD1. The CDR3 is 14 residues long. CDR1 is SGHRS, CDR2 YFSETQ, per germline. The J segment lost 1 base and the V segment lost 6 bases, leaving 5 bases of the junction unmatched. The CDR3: CASTWTGDSYEQYF. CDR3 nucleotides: TGCGCCAGCACCTGGACAGGGGATTCCTACGAGCAGTACTTC. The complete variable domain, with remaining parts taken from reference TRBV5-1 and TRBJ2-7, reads KAGVTQTPRYLIKTRGQQVTLSCSPISGHRSVSWYQQTPGQGLQFLFEYFSETQRNKGNFPGRFSGRQFSNSRSEMNVSTLELGDSALYLCASTWTGDSYEQYFGPGTRLTVT.

CDR3 sequence: CAWSVPGTGEGALHF. CDR3 DNA: TGTGCCTGGAGTGTACCGGGGACTGGGGAGGGAGCCCTCCACTTT. V is TRBV30 and J is TRBJ1-6, with D possibly being TRBD1 (5 bases). CDR1 GTSNPN and CDR2 SVGIG come from the germline V gene (reference sequence). The CDR3 spans 15 residues. V lost 0 bases to trimming and J lost 14 bases, with 20 bases between them. Filled out from reference TRBV30 and TRBJ1-6, the complete variable domain reads SQTIHQWPATLVQPVGSPLSLECTVEGTSNPNLYWYRQAAGRGLQLLFYSVGIGQISSEVPQNLSASRPQDRQFILSSKKLLLSDSGFYLCAWSVPGTGEGALHFGNGTRLTVT.

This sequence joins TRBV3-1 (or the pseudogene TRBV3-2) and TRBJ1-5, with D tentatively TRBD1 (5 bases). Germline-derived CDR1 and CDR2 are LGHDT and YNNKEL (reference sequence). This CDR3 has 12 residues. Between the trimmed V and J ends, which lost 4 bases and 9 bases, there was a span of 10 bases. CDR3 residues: CASSPHGGPQHF. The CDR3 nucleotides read TGTGCCAGCAGCCCACACGGGGGGCCCCAGCATTTT.

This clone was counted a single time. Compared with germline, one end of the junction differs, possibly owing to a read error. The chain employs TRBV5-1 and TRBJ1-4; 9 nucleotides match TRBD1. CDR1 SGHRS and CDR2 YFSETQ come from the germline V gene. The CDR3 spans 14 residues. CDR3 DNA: TGTGCCAGCAGCAGTACAGGGGGCAATGAAAAACTGTTTTTT. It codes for CASSSTGGNEKLFF.

In DNA form, the CDR3 reads TGTGCCAGCAGCTCAACGAACACCGGGGAGCTGTTTTTT. It translates to CASSSTNTGELFF. This sequence joins TRBV7-6 and TRBJ2-2; the D is unclear. CDR1 SGHVS and CDR2 FNYEAQ come from the germline V gene. This CDR3 comprises 13 residues. Trimming shortened V by 4 bases and J by 0 bases, and 3 bases separated the two germline ends.

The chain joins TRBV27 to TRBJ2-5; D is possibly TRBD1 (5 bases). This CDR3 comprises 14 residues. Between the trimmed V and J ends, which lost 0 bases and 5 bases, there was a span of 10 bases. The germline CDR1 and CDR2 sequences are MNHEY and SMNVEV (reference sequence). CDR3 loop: CASSLSQPGETQYF. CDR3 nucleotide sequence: TGTGCCAGCAGTTTATCACAGCCAGGGGAGACCCAGTACTTC.